What follows describes a single T cell receptor (beta chain). This clonotype was detected a few times. Its antigen is currently not known. No base-level quality is on record; no much larger clone is a single base apart. CDR1 LNHNV and CDR2 YYDKDF were looked up in the germline V gene (reference sequence). The CDR3 has 16 amino acids, counting the end cysteine and phenylalanine. The entry retains the CDR3 DNA only, 48 bases that are in frame from base 1. At the junction V is shortened by 5 bases and J by 0 bases; bases outside the gene matches: 7. The data were obtained in a study of CD8 T cells in ankylosing spondylitis (dated 2017 in TCRdb). In terms of the full investigation: The study profiled T cell receptor beta repertoires in healthy donors and ankylosing spondylitis patients to find disease-linked TCR variants. The whole study cohort included over a hundred healthy donors and around 25 ankylosing spondylitis patients. Samples of peripheral blood were taken, and for ankylosing spondylitis patients, synovial fluid was collected as well. Results the study describes overall, beyond this receptor: The disease-linked clones were reported as significantly enriched in matched synovial fluid samples from ankylosing spondylitis patients. In peripheral blood, the disease-linked clones were found at relatively low frequencies and had a CD8+ phenotype. Blood from ankylosing spondylitis patients appeared to be characterized by a TCR beta motif composed of about eight highly homologous amino acid variants. Some motif variants were previously reported in synovial fluid and blood of reactive arthritis patients, suggesting common disease-initiation mechanisms.

The sequencer listed for this sample is Illumina HiSeq 2500. Quantitative 5'-RACE with molecular barcodes was used to prepare TCR beta libraries. Per the original workflow: A new computational method based on a probabilistic model of VDJ rearrangement was used to identify disease-linked TCR variants. In-frame beta chains were kept once TCRdb had trimmed the public reads at Q25 with fastp and called clones with MiXCR. Rows with one shared CDR3 protein collapse into an entry with the most common genes and DNA. The authors' filters were not applied to this entry. The sample table contains 200,000 to 250,000 distinct CDR3 sequences; only one count was recorded for around 18% of them. The top ten hold roughly 43% of the sample.

The material sequenced was blood, either unsorted or a sorted T cell fraction (not recorded which). This chain is built from TRBV15 and TRBJ2-1, and 7 bases in between align with TRBD2. This TCR was sampled from a male donor with ankylosing spondylitis. For the CDR3, the sequence is CATSLPGGSSYNEQFF. The DNA sequence is given as TGTGCCACCAGCCTTCCCGGGGGGAGCTCCTACAATGAGCAGTTCTTC.